Shown below are 31 T cell receptor beta chains from a single sample sequenced in a study of technical replicates of blood from a handful of donors. Using immunoSEQ multiplex PCR, the repertoire was profiled, and TCRdb retains in-frame clones only, with some absent. The repertoire holds 90,000 to 100,000 clones, with nearly 97% as singletons. The sample taken for sequencing was T cells isolated from PBMCs. All receptors derive from a human donor in good health.

A word on this clone: The junction and the germline gene differ at one end; a read error may be behind it. The chain uses TRBV23-1 and TRBJ1-2, with D perhaps TRBD1 (6 bases). TRBV23-1 is treated as an ORF (open reading frame) with a function not yet certain. The CDR3 sequence is 12 residues long. Here the CDR3 DNA reads TGCGCCAGCAGCCGGGACACCCGCACCTCCGACTTC. Translation: CASSRDTRTSDF.

The rearrangement joins TRBV5-6 to TRBJ2-2; TRBD1 matches at 7 bases. V lost 5 bases, J lost 4 bases, and 8 bases stayed unmatched. The CDR3 consists of 15 residues. Germline V gene lookup returns CDR1 SGHDT and CDR2 YYEEEE. In DNA form, the CDR3 reads TGTGCCAGCAGTATTGGGGGACAGACCACCGGGGAGCTGTTTTTT. It encodes CASSIGGQTTGELFF.

This chain links TRBV28 with TRBJ2-7; tentative D call: TRBD1 (6 bases). Trimming took 8 bases from V and 0 from J, leaving 11 bases between them. The CDR3 consists of 13 residues. Germline V lookup: CDR1 MDHEN, CDR2 SYDVKM. DNA of the CDR3: TGTGCCAGCGACAGGTCTAGCTCCTACGAGCAGTACTTC. Translation gives CASDRSSSYEQYF.

The chain is built from TRBV25-1 and TRBJ1-4; no definite D call. CDR1 and CDR2 from the germline V gene are MGHDK and SYGVNS. CDR3 length: 12 amino acids. V lost 3 bases and J 11 bases, leaving 10 bases between the germline ends. The CDR3 DNA reads TGTGCCAGCAGTGACCGTCTAAGTAAACTGTTTTTT. Translation: CASSDRLSKLFF.

This sequence joins TRBV19 and TRBJ1-2; tentative D call: TRBD1 (6 bases). The CDR3 consists of 14 residues. V shed 0 bases and J shed 7 bases, with 12 bases lying between them. CDR1 and CDR2 (germline): LNHDA, SQIVND (reference sequence). The CDR3: CASSIDAGVGGYTF. The DNA of the CDR3 is TGTGCCAGTAGTATAGATGCAGGGGTGGGTGGCTACACCTTC.

J is TRBJ2-7 and V is TRBV7-9; 7 bases agree with TRBD1. V trimming: 5 bases; J trimming: 3 bases; junction bases outside the gene matches: 10. Germline V gene lookup returns CDR1 SEHNR and CDR2 FQNEAQ (reference sequence). This CDR3 has 15 amino acids. This CDR3 reads CASSLSRAGGYEQYF. The CDR3 nucleotides read TGTGCCAGCAGCCTCTCTCGGGCAGGGGGCTACGAGCAGTACTTC.

The chain combines TRBV7-3 with TRBJ2-6; TRBD1 is a possible D gene (6 bases). This CDR3 is 16 amino acids long. Looked up from germline, CDR1 is SGHTA and CDR2 is FQGTGA. Deletions cut 2 bases from V and 12 bases from J, with 20 bases between. CDR3: CASSLGDTIQRSVLTF. CDR3 DNA: TGTGCCAGCAGCTTAGGGGACACAATCCAACGGTCCGTCCTGACTTTC.

The rearrangement joins TRBV6-1 to TRBJ2-7; maybe TRBD2 (6 bases). The CDR3 covers 16 residues. CDR1 MNHNS and CDR2 SASEGT come from the germline V gene. Trimming cost V 2 bases and J 2 bases, with 16 bases left between them. CDR3 amino acids: CASSEWYRGGTYEQYF. CDR3 bases: TGTGCCAGCAGTGAATGGTATAGGGGCGGGACCTACGAGCAGTACTTC.

This chain's CDR3 is CASSKQGSSYEQYF. As DNA, the CDR3 is TGTGCCAGCAGCAAGCAGGGGAGCTCCTACGAGCAGTACTTC. This chain connects TRBV9 to TRBJ2-7; maybe TRBD1 (6 bases). Deletions cut 4 bases from V and 0 bases from J, with 11 bases between. CDR3 length: 14 residues. CDR1 SGDLS and CDR2 YYNGEE come from the germline V gene.

The chain combines TRBV4-2 with TRBJ1-1; 8 bases match TRBD1. Germline lookup yields CDR1 LGHNA and CDR2 YNFKEQ. With V trimmed by 2 bases and J by 4 bases, 3 bases remained unmatched. This CDR3 region has 14 residues. The CDR3 protein is CASSQTGTGTEAFF. CDR3 DNA: TGTGCCAGCAGCCAAACCGGGACAGGCACTGAAGCTTTCTTT.

V usage is TRBV11-2 and J usage is TRBJ1-1, with TRBD1 as a possible D gene (5 bases). Germline lookup yields CDR1 SGHAT and CDR2 FQNNGV. CDR3 length: 14 residues. The V gene lost 6 bases and the J gene lost 3 bases, with 14 bases spanning the gap. CDR3 sequence reads: CASRRAFRDTEAFF. CDR3 DNA sequence: TGTGCCAGCAGACGGGCTTTCAGGGACACTGAAGCTTTCTTT.

This chain uses TRBV30 with TRBJ2-1; no firm D call. The CDR3 runs 11 residues. The germline gives CDR1 GTSNPN, CDR2 SVGIG (reference sequence). V lost 0 bases to trimming and J lost 6 bases, with 3 bases between them. The CDR3 DNA sequence: TGTGCCTGGAGTGTTCGCAATGAGCAGTTCTTC. This codes for CAWSVRNEQFF. Drawing the rest from reference TRBV30 and TRBJ2-1, the complete variable domain is SQTIHQWPATLVQPVGSPLSLECTVEGTSNPNLYWYRQAAGRGLQLLFYSVGIGQISSEVPQNLSASRPQDRQFILSSKKLLLSDSGFYLCAWSVRNEQFFGPGTRLTVL.

V gene TRBV18 combines with J gene TRBJ1-4, with D uncertain. The V end lost 4 bases, the J end lost 4 bases, and 13 bases lay between the germline ends. CDR3 length equals 15 residues. CDR1 and CDR2 (germline): KGHSH, LQKENI. CDR3 sequence: CASSRSDSGNEKLFF. DNA for the CDR3: TGTGCCAGCTCACGATCTGACTCCGGTAATGAAAAACTGTTTTTT.

V usage is TRBV19 and J usage is TRBJ1-2, with D tentatively TRBD1 (6 bases). V dropped 7 bases and J dropped 5 bases, with 17 bases sitting between them. The CDR3 has 14 amino acids. The V gene's germline CDR1 is LNHDA and CDR2 SQIVND (reference sequence). The CDR3, as DNA: TGTGCCAGTACAGTTGAGGGGGGGAGGTATGGCTACACCTTC. It yields the protein CASTVEGGRYGYTF.

The chain recombines TRBV2 with TRBJ2-7; D unresolved. The V end was cut by 4 bases, the J end by 3 bases, with 7 bases between. There are 12 residues in the CDR3. Germline CDR1 SNHLY, CDR2 FYNNEI. CDR3 nucleotides: TGTGCCAGCAGTGTGAGCAACTACGAGCAGTACTTC. It yields the protein CASSVSNYEQYF.

CDR3 amino acids: CASSFNGRNYNTDTQYF. The CDR3 DNA sequence: TGTGCCAGCAGTTTTAATGGGAGAAACTACAACACAGATACGCAGTATTTT. This chain connects TRBV27 to TRBJ2-3; TRBD2 is a possible D gene (5 bases). CDR3 length: 17 residues. V was shortened by 3 bases and J by 2 bases, with 18 bases between the two germline ends. Germline assignment: CDR1 MNHEY and CDR2 SMNVEV (reference sequence).

The chain combines TRBV6-6 with TRBJ2-7, with D maybe TRBD1 (6 bases). Germline V CDR1 and CDR2: MNHNY, SVGAGI (reference sequence). This CDR3 region has 14 residues. V was pared by 8 bases and J by 1 base, with 15 bases between. CDR3 in DNA: TGTGCCAGCGTTAAAGACAGGTTTTCCTACGAGCAGTACTTC. This codes for CASVKDRFSYEQYF.

This rearrangement joins TRBV11-2 to TRBJ1-4; TRBD1 matches at 7 bases. Germline V lookup: CDR1 SGHAT, CDR2 FQNNGV. The ends lost 4 bases at V and 8 bases at J; junction bases unmatched: 13. The CDR3 spans 16 residues. CDR3 amino acids: CASSSVQGRYNEKLFF. CDR3 coding DNA: TGTGCCAGCAGCTCAGTACAGGGGAGATATAACGAAAAACTGTTTTTT.

The chain carries TRBV5-1 and TRBJ1-6; TRBD1 matches at 10 bases. The CDR3 is made up of 15 amino acids. The J segment lost 10 bases and the V segment lost 2 bases, leaving 6 bases of the junction unmatched. Germline CDR1 is SGHRS and CDR2 is YFSETQ. CDR3 DNA sequence: TGCGCCAGCAGCTTAGGGACAGGGGAAGGCTCACCCCTCCACTTT. Translation gives CASSLGTGEGSPLHF.

The chain combines TRBV11-2 with TRBJ2-3; 8 bases match TRBD2. Germline CDR1 reads SGHAT; CDR2 reads FQNNGV. The CDR3 length is 19 residues. V lost 0 bases, J lost 2 bases, and 13 bases stayed unmatched. As DNA, the CDR3 is TGTGCCAGCAGCTTAGATTTCGTTCCAGCGGGAGATGACACAGATACGCAGTATTTT. Its translation: CASSLDFVPAGDDTDTQYF.

The chain is built from TRBV27 and TRBJ1-5, with D unresolved. V was shortened by 1 base and J by 2 bases, with 6 bases between the two germline ends. The CDR3 spans 14 residues. CDR1 and CDR2 (germline): MNHEY, SMNVEV (reference sequence). CDR3 sequence reads: CASSLFGGNQPQHF. The CDR3 DNA is TGTGCCAGCAGTTTATTCGGGGGCAATCAGCCCCAGCATTTT.

The chain joins TRBV10-3 to TRBJ2-3; D is possibly TRBD2 (6 bases). The CDR3 has 15 amino acids. Trimming removed 0 bases from V and 0 bases from J, with 7 bases in between. Looked up from germline, CDR1 is ENHRY and CDR2 is SYGVKD. In DNA form, the CDR3 reads TGTGCCATCAGTGAGTCTAGCGGAAGCACAGATACGCAGTATTTT. Its translation: CAISESSGSTDTQYF.

This rearrangement joins TRBV29-1 to TRBJ2-7, with 13 bases matching TRBD2. CDR1 is SQVTM and CDR2 is ANQGSEA in the germline V gene. The junction had 4 bases not matched to a gene; V was cut back by 6 bases and J by 2 bases. This CDR3 has 14 residues. The chain's CDR3 is CSVYGTSGTYEQYF. In nucleotides, the CDR3 is TGCAGCGTCTACGGGACTAGCGGGACCTACGAGCAGTACTTC.

Comments on this clone: Other DNA sequences from this sample encode an identical CDR3 as well. The chain employs TRBV7-9 and TRBJ2-7; unclear D gene. Deletions cut 1 base from V and 0 bases from J, with 7 bases between. CDR3 length: 14 residues. Germline assignment: CDR1 SEHNR and CDR2 FQNEAQ (reference sequence). DNA for the CDR3: TGTGCCAGCAGCTTAGGTTCGAGCTCCTACGAGCAGTACTTC. It specifies CASSLGSSSYEQYF. The entire variable domain, with the rest obtained from reference TRBV7-9 and TRBJ2-7, is as follows: DTGVSQNPRHKITKRGQNVTFRCDPISEHNRLYWYRQTLGQGPEFLTYFQNEAQLEKSRLLSDRFSAERPKGSFSTLEIQRTEQGDSAMYLCASSLGSSSYEQYFGPGTRLTVT.

The chain has TRBV7-9 and TRBJ2-7; 7 bases are a match to TRBD1. Losses at the gene ends were 6 bases for V and 3 bases for J; bases not matched to a gene: 5. Germline loops: CDR1 SEHNR, CDR2 FQNEAQ (reference sequence). The CDR3 length is 13 residues. CDR3 region: CASRLTGSYEQYF. The CDR3 nucleotides are TGTGCCAGCAGACTGACAGGGAGCTACGAGCAGTACTTC.

This clone came up once. J is TRBJ1-2 and V is TRBV12-5, with D possibly matching TRBD1 (6 bases). Trimming took off 3 bases at V and 6 bases at J, with 11 bases between the two ends. CDR3 length equals 13 residues. The germline CDR1 and CDR2 sequences are LGHNT and FRNRAP. Here the CDR3 DNA reads TGTGCTAGTGGTTTTATCAGGGGCGATGGCTACACCTTC. This codes for CASGFIRGDGYTF.

The rearrangement links TRBV6-4 to TRBJ2-1; possibly TRBD2 for D (6 bases). CDR3 length: 13 residues. The germline CDR1 and CDR2 sequences are MRHNA and SNTAGT. V dropped 6 bases and J dropped 8 bases, with 14 bases sitting between them. The CDR3 nucleotides read TGTGCCAGCAGAGGGACTGCCTGGGATGAGCAGTTCTTC. As protein: CASRGTAWDEQFF.

The rearrangement uses TRBV30 and TRBJ1-5; a possible D gene is TRBD1 (6 bases). CDR3 length: 16 amino acids. Germline loops: CDR1 GTSNPN, CDR2 SVGIG (reference sequence). The V end was cut by 0 bases, the J end by 2 bases, with 14 bases between. In DNA, the CDR3 is TGTGCCTGGAGTGTAAGGGGGGGATGGGGCAATCAGCCCCAGCATTTT. Translated: CAWSVRGGWGNQPQHF.

CDR3 nucleotide sequence: TGTGCCAGCTCACCAGGGGGGACGGGGGCCAACGTCCTGACTTTC. This translates into CASSPGGTGANVLTF. V gene TRBV18 combines with J gene TRBJ2-6; D is possibly TRBD2 (6 bases). V lost 2 bases and J lost 4, with 9 bases in between. The CDR3 has 15 residues. Germline assignment: CDR1 KGHSH and CDR2 LQKENI.

The rearrangement uses TRBV5-5 and TRBJ1-1, with TRBD1 as a possible D gene (5 bases). Looked up from germline, CDR1 is SGHKS and CDR2 is YYEKEE (reference sequence). V was pared by 3 bases and J by 7 bases, with 13 bases between. This CDR3 has 13 residues. DNA for the CDR3: TGTGCCAGCAGCTGGGAAAAGGGGAATGAAGCTTTCTTT. It translates to CASSWEKGNEAFF.

This clone is a singleton in its sample. V is TRBV2 and J is TRBJ2-3; 7 nucleotides line up with TRBD2. From germline, CDR1 is SNHLY and CDR2 FYNNEI. The CDR3 totals 15 residues. Trimming cost V 7 bases and J 4 bases; bases outside gene matches: 11. CDR3 region: CASTLGGRAADTQYF. The CDR3 coding sequence is TGTGCCAGCACATTGGGTGGGAGGGCCGCAGATACGCAGTATTTT.